The 21 T cell receptor beta chains in this list originate from one sample, sequenced in a study of blood T cell repertoires in COVID-19. TCRdb's table, derived via immunoSEQ multiplex PCR, lists solely in-frame clones and lacks some. The sample includes 140,000 or so clones, about 80% of them seen just once. Sequencing was performed on peripheral blood. The source of these receptors is a human donor in a cohort sampled during active COVID-19.

This chain connects TRBV11-2 to TRBJ1-5; D is ambiguous. Trimming stripped 1 base from V and 2 bases from J, with 12 bases between. Germline-derived CDR1 and CDR2 are SGHAT and FQNNGV. The CDR3 covers 16 residues. CDR3 bases: TGTGCCAGCAGCTTAGGTTCGGGGAGAGGCAATCAGCCCCAGCATTTT. Its translation is CASSLGSGRGNQPQHF.

The CDR3 sequence: CASSPKSGGAFNEQFF. For the CDR3, the DNA is TGTGCCAGCTCACCAAAAAGCGGGGGGGCCTTTAATGAGCAGTTCTTC. The chain employs TRBV18 and TRBJ2-1; TRBD2 aligns across 10 bases. V lost 2 bases and J lost 7; bases outside the gene matches: 8. Germline CDR1 is KGHSH and CDR2 is LQKENI. The CDR3 extends over 16 amino acids. Full variable domain (rest looked up from reference TRBV18 and TRBJ2-1): NAGVMQNPRHLVRRRGQEARLRCSPMKGHSHVYWYRQLPEEGLKFMVYLQKENIIDESGMPKERFSAEFPKEGPSILRIQQVVRGDSAAYFCASSPKSGGAFNEQFFGPGTRLTVL.

The chain has TRBV6-6 and TRBJ1-1, with TRBD1 matching 10 bases. This CDR3 contains 14 residues. The germline gives CDR1 MNHNY, CDR2 SVGAGI (reference sequence). The V gene end was trimmed by 4 bases and the J gene end by 4 bases; junction bases not matched to a gene: 3. Here the CDR3 reads CASSFRTGGTEAFF. The DNA for the CDR3 is TGTGCCAGCAGTTTCCGGACAGGGGGCACTGAAGCTTTCTTT.

V and J are TRBV11-2 and TRBJ2-5; D is uncertain. The CDR3 runs to 14 residues. Germline V gene sequence: CDR1 SGHAT, CDR2 FQNNGV. V was shortened by 3 bases and J by 1 base, with 9 bases between the two germline ends. Written as DNA, the CDR3 is TGTGCCAGCAGCTTGCGGAGTCCCCAAGAGACCCAGTACTTC. Translation gives CASSLRSPQETQYF.

V gene TRBV28 combines with J gene TRBJ2-5; D unclear. Trimming took off 6 bases at V and 7 bases at J, with 15 bases between the two ends. The CDR3 length is 13 residues. Germline assignment: CDR1 MDHEN and CDR2 SYDVKM. CDR3 amino acids: CASSRGPLGTQYF. For the CDR3, the DNA is TGTGCCAGCAGCCGAGGTCCTCTCGGGACCCAGTACTTC.

V gene TRBV6-1 combines with J gene TRBJ2-1, with 7 bases fitting TRBD1. Per germline, CDR1 MNHNS and CDR2 SASEGT. J lost 6 bases, V lost 3 bases, and 8 bases had no gene match. The CDR3 is 15 residues long. The chain's CDR3 is CASSEWDSPTNEQFF. CDR3 nucleotides: TGTGCCAGCAGTGAGTGGGACAGCCCCACCAATGAGCAGTTCTTC.

CDR3 residues: CASSLPGLAGHYQETQYF. The CDR3 region has the DNA TGTGCCAGCAGCCTTCCGGGACTAGCGGGGCATTACCAAGAGACCCAGTACTTC. V and J are TRBV7-8 and TRBJ2-5, with 13 bases matching TRBD2. This CDR3 has 18 residues. Trimming cost V 5 bases and J 0 bases; bases outside gene matches: 9. Germline V gene sequence: CDR1 SGHVS, CDR2 FQNEAQ.

The V gene is TRBV15, the J gene TRBJ1-1; 7 bases are a match to TRBD1. Germline V gene sequence: CDR1 LNHNV, CDR2 YYDKDF (reference sequence). The CDR3 has 15 amino acids. Germline trimming cut 2 bases from V and 1 base from J; bases unmatched to any gene: 4. The CDR3 spells CATSRRDRKNTEAFF. The CDR3 DNA is TGTGCCACCAGCAGAAGGGACAGAAAGAACACTGAAGCTTTCTTT. Full variable domain (outside the CDR3, taken from reference TRBV15 and TRBJ1-1): DAMVIQNPRYQVTQFGKPVTLSCSQTLNHNVMYWYQQKSSQAPKLLFHYYDKDFNNEADTPDNFQSRRPNTSFCFLDIRSPGLGDTAMYLCATSRRDRKNTEAFFGQGTRLTVV.

The chain joins TRBV2 to TRBJ2-1; D remains unclear. V lost 4 bases and J 16 bases, leaving 14 bases between the germline ends. Germline CDR1 is SNHLY and CDR2 is FYNNEI. The CDR3 spans 11 residues. The CDR3 reads CASSVGEPGFF. The CDR3, as DNA: TGTGCCAGCAGTGTTGGCGAACCGGGTTTCTTC.

Points on this clone: At one of its ends the junction is not consistent with the germline gene, which may arise from a read error. CDR3 bases: TGTGCCAGCTCACCACGGGACAGGGTTGATGGCGAGCGGTACTTC. Translation: CASSPRDRVDGERYF. The V call is TRBV18, the J call TRBJ2-7; 9 nucleotides agree with TRBD1. Germline V gives CDR1 KGHSH, CDR2 LQKENI. The CDR3 is 15 amino acids.

The rearrangement joins TRBV2 to TRBJ1-5, with 10 bases identical to TRBD1. Germline trimming cut 6 bases from V and 2 bases from J; bases unmatched to any gene: 7. The CDR3 runs 16 residues. In germline, CDR1 is SNHLY, CDR2 FYNNEI. CDR3 nucleotides: TGTGCCAGCAGGGCCCGACAGGGGGCTGGCAATCAGCCCCAGCATTTT. Encoded protein: CASRARQGAGNQPQHF. The full variable domain, rest sourced from reference TRBV2 and TRBJ1-5, is EPEVTQTPSHQVTQMGQEVILRCVPISNHLYFYWYRQILGQKVEFLVSFYNNEISEKSEIFDDQFSVERPDGSNFTLKIRSTKLEDSAMYFCASRARQGAGNQPQHFGDGTRLSIL.

V gene TRBV5-1 combines with J gene TRBJ2-7, with 12 bases identical to TRBD2. J gave up 4 bases and V 4 bases, and 6 bases lay outside the gene matches. The CDR3 sequence is 15 residues long. The germline gives CDR1 SGHRS, CDR2 YFSETQ. This CDR3 reads CASSRLAGASYEQYF. The CDR3 DNA sequence: TGCGCCAGCAGCAGACTAGCGGGGGCCTCATACGAGCAGTACTTC.

This rearrangement joins TRBV7-9 to TRBJ2-3; 13 bases match TRBD2. There are 15 residues in the CDR3. The germline V gene encodes CDR1 SEHNR and CDR2 FQNEAQ (reference sequence). V lost 5 bases and J lost 5; bases outside the gene matches: 4. The CDR3 DNA sequence: TGTGCCAGCAGCAAGACTAGCGGGGGGATAGATACGCAGTATTTT. This translates into CASSKTSGGIDTQYF.

The V and J genes are TRBV3-1 (or the pseudogene TRBV3-2) and TRBJ1-3; D is uncertain. The germline CDR1 and CDR2 sequences are LGHDT and YNNKEL (reference sequence). The CDR3 runs to 16 residues. V shed 2 bases and J shed 1 base, with 12 bases lying between them. CDR3 nucleotides: TGTGCCAGCAGCCAAATCCGCGGGGTTTCTGGAAACACCATATATTTT. It specifies CASSQIRGVSGNTIYF.

The chain joins TRBV5-4 to TRBJ1-1; D gene unclear. This CDR3 spans 13 amino acids. Germline CDR1 is SGHNT and CDR2 is YYREEE (reference sequence). The V end lost 2 bases, the J end lost 1 base, and 6 bases lay between the germline ends. The CDR3 DNA is TGTGCCAGCAGCTTACAACGGAACACTGAAGCTTTCTTT. Translation: CASSLQRNTEAFF.

The chain has TRBV7-2 and TRBJ1-6; 7 bases are shared with TRBD1. Germline CDR1 is SGHTA and CDR2 is FQGNSA. This CDR3 is built from 16 residues. J gave up 9 bases and V 2 bases, and 10 bases lay outside the gene matches. The chain's CDR3 is CASSLSLRGHSSPLHF. The CDR3 DNA reads TGTGCCAGCAGCTTAAGTTTAAGGGGGCACAGTTCACCCCTCCACTTT. The whole variable domain, filled in from reference TRBV7-2 and TRBJ1-6, reads GAGVSQSPSNKVTEKGKDVELRCDPISGHTALYWYRQSLGQGLEFLIYFQGNSAPDKSGLPSDRFSAERTGGSVSTLTIQRTQQEDSAVYLCASSLSLRGHSSPLHFGNGTRLTVT.

The chain has TRBV9 and TRBJ2-1, with 7 bases fitting TRBD1. CDR3 size: 13 residues. Germline V CDR1 and CDR2: SGDLS, YYNGEE. With 6 bases clipped from V and 3 bases from J, the junction kept 3 bases outside the gene matches. This CDR3 reads CASNRDSYNEQFF. The CDR3 coding sequence is TGTGCCAGCAACCGGGACAGCTACAATGAGCAGTTCTTC. The whole variable domain, filled in from reference TRBV9 and TRBJ2-1, reads DSGVTQTPKHLITATGQRVTLRCSPRSGDLSVYWYQQSLDQGLQFLIQYYNGEERAKGNILERFSAQQFPDLHSELNLSSLELGDSALYFCASNRDSYNEQFFGPGTRLTVL.

The rearrangement links TRBV9 to TRBJ1-2; D might be TRBD1 (5 bases). The CDR3 sequence is 14 residues long. Trimming stripped 0 bases from V and 8 bases from J, with 14 bases between. Per germline, CDR1 SGDLS and CDR2 YYNGEE. The chain's CDR3 is CASSVGEAGQGYTF. CDR3 in DNA: TGTGCCAGCAGCGTAGGTGAAGCAGGGCAAGGCTACACCTTC.

The chain has TRBV25-1 and TRBJ2-1, with 11 bases matching TRBD1. The V segment lost 4 bases and the J segment 6 bases; nucleotides outside the gene matches: 8. This CDR3 region has 16 residues. Germline V CDR1 and CDR2: MGHDK, SYGVNS. The CDR3 sequence: CASSGYQGTGGNEQFF. The CDR3 DNA follows: TGTGCCAGCAGTGGATACCAGGGGACAGGGGGCAATGAGCAGTTCTTC.

The chain uses TRBV2 and TRBJ2-3; 7 nucleotides align to TRBD2. V shed 5 bases, J shed 10 bases, and the junction held 9 bases outside the gene matches. Germline V lookup: CDR1 SNHLY, CDR2 FYNNEI. The CDR3 contains 13 residues. In DNA form, the CDR3 reads TGTGCCAGCAGTCTAAGCGGGAATGGTTCGCAGTATTTT. Protein sequence: CASSLSGNGSQYF.

CDR3 in amino acids: CASSDRDNEQFF. The CDR3 region has the DNA TGTGCCAGCAGCGACCGGGACAATGAGCAGTTCTTC. This chain links TRBV7-8 with TRBJ2-1; D gene ambiguous. V was trimmed by 5 bases and J by 5 bases, leaving 7 bases between them. There are 12 residues in the CDR3. Per germline, CDR1 SGHVS and CDR2 FQNEAQ.